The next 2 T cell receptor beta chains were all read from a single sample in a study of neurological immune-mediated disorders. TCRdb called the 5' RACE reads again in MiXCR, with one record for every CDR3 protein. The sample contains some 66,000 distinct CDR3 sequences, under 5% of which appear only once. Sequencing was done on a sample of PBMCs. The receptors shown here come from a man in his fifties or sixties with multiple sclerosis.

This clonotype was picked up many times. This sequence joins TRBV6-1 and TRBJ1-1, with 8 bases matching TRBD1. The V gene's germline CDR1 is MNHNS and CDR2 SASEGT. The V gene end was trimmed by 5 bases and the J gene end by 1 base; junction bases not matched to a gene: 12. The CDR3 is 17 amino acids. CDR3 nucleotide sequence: TGTGCCAGCAGTATTTTGATGGGACAGGCAAAGAACACTGAAGCTTTCTTT. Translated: CASSILMGQAKNTEAFF.

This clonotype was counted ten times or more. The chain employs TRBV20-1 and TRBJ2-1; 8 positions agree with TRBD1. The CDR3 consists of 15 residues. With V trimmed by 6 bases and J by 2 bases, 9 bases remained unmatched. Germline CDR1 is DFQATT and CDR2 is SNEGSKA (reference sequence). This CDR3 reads CSARQGFSPYNEQFF. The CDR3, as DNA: TGCAGTGCGAGACAGGGGTTCAGCCCCTACAATGAGCAGTTCTTC.